Listed below are T cell receptor beta chains from one sample, sequenced in a study of blood T cell repertoires in COVID-19. The assay was immunoSEQ multiplex PCR, and TCRdb's table has in-frame clones only and misses some. The table records 65,000 or so clones, roughly 88% of them present only once. The sequencing sample was made of peripheral blood. The receptors shown here come from a man aged 30-40 years with COVID-19, enrolled during active disease. CDR3s include the opening cysteine and the closing phenylalanine or tryptophan. The order of the fields is clone size, V gene, J gene, D gene, CDR3 protein, CDR3 DNA. A D gene is named only where the DNA matches it firmly. Some rows have no size entry. The others give once, few or many, or a class for an expanded clone.

.	TRBV19	TRBJ2-2	TRBD1	CASGKGQVNTGELFF	TGTGCCAGTGGTAAGGGACAGGTTAACACCGGGGAGCTGTTTTTT
.	TRBV24-1	TRBJ1-1	TRBD1	CATSDQNPTGDEAFF	TGTGCCACCAGTGACCAGAACCCGACAGGGGATGAAGCTTTCTTT
.	TRBV5-1	TRBJ2-2	.	CASRRSNGELFF	TGCGCCAGCAGGAGATCGAATGGGGAGCTGTTTTTT
.	TRBV7-8	TRBJ1-2	.	CASSLERTGNRGYTF	TGTGCCAGCAGCTTAGAACGTACCGGGAATAGGGGCTACACCTTC
few	TRBV6-5	TRBJ1-6	.	CASRSGTHLHF	TGTGCCAGCAGGTCGGGAACTCACCTCCACTTT
.	TRBV3-1/TRBV3-2	TRBJ1-3	.	CASGGGGNTIYF	TGTGCCAGCGGGGGAGGGGGAAACACCATATATTTT
.	TRBV28	TRBJ2-3	.	CASSLGSAGTDTQYF	TGTGCCAGCAGTTTAGGCTCCGCCGGCACAGATACGCAGTATTTT
once	TRBV5-4	TRBJ1-3	.	CASSLGRNADGNTIYF	TGTGCCAGCAGCTTGGGCAGGAACGCTGATGGAAACACCATATATTTT
.	TRBV20-1	TRBJ2-7	.	CSASGLGEQYF	TGCAGTGCCTCCGGACTCGGCGAGCAGTACTTC
.	TRBV19	TRBJ1-5	TRBD1	CASSIGWGDRTRISNQPQHF	TGTGCCAGTAGTATTGGTTGGGGGGACAGAACTAGGATCAGCAATCAGCCCCAGCATTTT
.	TRBV9	TRBJ2-4	TRBD1	CASSVGQGIKNIQYF	TGTGCCAGCAGCGTGGGACAGGGGATAAAAAACATTCAGTACTTC
.	TRBV28	TRBJ1-4	TRBD1	CASRPRQGDEKLFF	TGTGCCAGCAGACCCAGACAGGGGGACGAAAAACTGTTTTTT
.	TRBV6-2/TRBV6-3	TRBJ2-7	TRBD2	CASSFDSDPSGYSYEQYF	TGTGCCAGCAGTTTCGACAGTGACCCTAGCGGGTACAGTTACGAGCAGTACTTC
.	TRBV5-1	TRBJ2-7	TRBD2	CASSLEVGRASHEQYF	TGCGCCAGCAGCTTGGAAGTCGGGAGGGCCTCCCACGAGCAGTACTTC
.	TRBV19	TRBJ2-5	.	CATDDGQLGTQYF	TGTGCCACCGACGACGGACAGCTTGGGACCCAGTACTTC
.	TRBV24-1	TRBJ2-1	TRBD1	CATSDPSYRGPTNNEQFF	TGTGCCACCAGTGATCCGAGCTACAGGGGCCCGACTAACAATGAGCAGTTCTTC
.	TRBV5-4	TRBJ2-2	TRBD2	CASSPRTSGNTGELFF	TGTGCCAGCAGCCCTAGGACTAGCGGGAATACCGGGGAGCTGTTTTTT
.	TRBV19	TRBJ1-2	TRBD1	CASGQRAGGGYTF	TGTGCCAGTGGACAGCGGGCAGGGGGAGGCTACACCTTC
.	TRBV19	TRBJ2-1	TRBD2	CASRMTSGSGGEQFF	TGTGCCAGTAGAATGACTAGCGGGAGTGGTGGTGAGCAGTTCTTC
.	TRBV4-2	TRBJ2-7	TRBD2	CASSQGDGGLAGIYEQYF	TGTGCCAGCAGCCAAGGGGATGGGGGACTAGCGGGGATCTACGAGCAGTACTTC
few	TRBV30	TRBJ2-7	TRBD2	CAWRRKAGAYEQYF	TGTGCCTGGAGAAGAAAAGCGGGAGCCTACGAGCAGTACTTC
.	TRBV28	TRBJ2-4	.	CASSSLSRLVRNIQYF	TGTGCCAGCAGCTCACTGAGTCGCCTGGTGAGGAACATTCAGTACTTC
.	TRBV5-1	TRBJ1-2	.	CASSLDAEYGYTF	TGCGCCAGCAGCTTGGATGCGGAATATGGCTACACCTTC
.	TRBV5-1	TRBJ1-2	TRBD1	CASSLGDRVYGYTF	TGCGCCAGCAGCTTGGGGGACAGAGTTTATGGCTACACCTTC
.	TRBV7-9	TRBJ2-3	.	CASSLWPGTDTQYF	TGTGCCAGCAGCTTGTGGCCCGGGACAGATACGCAGTATTTT
few	TRBV10-3	TRBJ1-5	.	CAISESGPGTRNQPQHF	TGTGCCATCAGTGAGTCGGGTCCCGGGACAAGAAATCAGCCCCAGCATTTT
.	TRBV24-1	TRBJ1-2	.	CATSDATGDNYGYTF	TGTGCCACCAGTGATGCTACAGGAGATAACTATGGCTACACCTTC
.	TRBV19	TRBJ2-7	.	CASSIVSGSYEQYF	TGTGCCAGTAGTATCGTTAGCGGATCCTACGAGCAGTACTTC
.	TRBV3-1/TRBV3-2	TRBJ2-1	.	CASSRSPSEQFF	TGTGCCAGCAGCCGTTCCCCCAGTGAGCAGTTCTTC
few	TRBV2	TRBJ2-7	TRBD2	CASSGKRETYEQYF	TGTGCCAGCAGTGGAAAGCGGGAGACCTACGAGCAGTACTTC
few	TRBV5-5	TRBJ1-2	TRBD1	CASSVRQGAPDYGYTF	TGTGCCAGCAGCGTAAGACAGGGGGCGCCTGACTATGGCTACACCTTC
few	TRBV7-2	TRBJ2-7	.	CASSRAQGEQYF	TGTGCCAGCAGCCGGGCCCAGGGCGAGCAGTACTTC
.	TRBV28	TRBJ2-3	.	CASSLEGTSSTDTQYF	TGTGCCAGCAGTTTAGAAGGGACATCTAGCACAGATACGCAGTATTTT
.	TRBV25-1	TRBJ1-2	.	CASSEWTLMYGYTF	TGTGCCAGCAGTGAATGGACTCTAATGTATGGCTACACCTTC
.	TRBV5-1	TRBJ1-1	.	CASSSMDSMNTEAFF	TGCGCCAGCAGCTCCATGGACAGCATGAACACTGAAGCTTTCTTT
once	TRBV9	TRBJ1-6	TRBD1	CASSPWDRGNSPLHF	TGTGCCAGCAGCCCATGGGACAGGGGTAATTCACCCCTCCACTTT
.	TRBV9	TRBJ2-1	TRBD2	CASSVGASGVSSYNEQFF	TGTGCCAGCAGCGTAGGTGCTAGCGGGGTAAGCTCCTACAATGAGCAGTTCTTC
.	TRBV11-2	TRBJ2-1	.	CASSTLQGHNEQFF	TGTGCCAGCAGCACACTCCAGGGCCACAATGAGCAGTTCTTC
.	TRBV13	TRBJ2-7	TRBD2	CASESVEAGEQYF	TGTGCCAGCGAGTCTGTTGAAGCGGGGGAGCAGTACTTC
.	TRBV27	TRBJ1-5	.	CASRLAPGRGVYSNQPQHF	TGTGCCAGCAGACTAGCCCCAGGGAGGGGGGTTTATAGCAATCAGCCCCAGCATTTT
few	TRBV6-4	TRBJ2-1	TRBD2	CASSEAGGYNEQFF	TGTGCCAGCAGTGAAGCGGGAGGTTACAATGAGCAGTTCTTC
.	TRBV28	TRBJ2-7	.	CASSPASAGRTYEQYF	TGTGCCAGCAGTCCCGCATCGGCGGGTAGAACCTACGAGCAGTACTTC
.	TRBV6-5	TRBJ1-4	.	CASRGGDASNEKLFF	TGTGCCAGCCGAGGGGGGGACGCATCTAATGAAAAACTGTTTTTT
.	TRBV4-3	TRBJ1-2	.	CASSQDGAADYGYTF	TGCGCCAGCAGCCAAGATGGGGCTGCAGACTATGGCTACACCTTC
.	TRBV2	TRBJ1-5	TRBD1	CASTPGQASNQPQHF	TGTGCCAGCACCCCCGGACAGGCTAGCAATCAGCCCCAGCATTTT
.	TRBV19	TRBJ1-1	.	CASSIGTANTEAFF	TGTGCCAGTAGTATAGGGACAGCGAACACTGAAGCTTTCTTT
.	TRBV29-1	TRBJ2-1	.	CSVDQGVNEQFF	TGCAGCGTTGACCAGGGTGTAAATGAGCAGTTCTTC
.	TRBV4-3	TRBJ1-5	TRBD1	CASSLDRGDSQPQHF	TGCGCCAGCAGCCTTGACAGGGGGGACAGCCAGCCCCAGCATTTT
once	TRBV5-1	TRBJ1-1	.	CASSKTGTEAFF	TGCGCCAGCAGCAAAACCGGGACAGAAGCTTTCTTT
.	TRBV9	TRBJ2-1	.	CASSEKASSYNEQFF	TGTGCCAGCAGCGAGAAAGCGAGTTCCTACAATGAGCAGTTCTTC
once	TRBV5-5	TRBJ2-5	TRBD2	CASSWTLAGVAETQYF	TGTGCCAGCAGCTGGACACTAGCGGGAGTTGCGGAGACCCAGTACTTC
.	TRBV6-5	TRBJ1-2	.	CASSSTGLLSSYTF	TGTGCCAGCAGTTCGACAGGCCTGCTCTCGAGCTACACCTTC
.	TRBV18	TRBJ1-2	TRBD1	CASSPDRGIYGYTF	TGTGCCAGCTCACCTGACAGGGGGATCTATGGCTACACCTTC
.	TRBV10-2	TRBJ1-3	.	CASSESEGNTIYF	TGCGCCAGCAGTGAGTCAGAGGGAAACACCATATATTTT
.	TRBV28	TRBJ1-5	.	CASSTRRVGNQPQHF	TGTGCCAGCAGTACGAGGCGGGTGGGGAATCAGCCCCAGCATTTT